The clone carrying this T cell receptor (beta chain) was recorded many times. Its antigen is unidentified. The sample belongs to a study of read filtering for tumor transcriptome and immune sequencing. Study at large: Revised staging placed eight or nine patients in R-ISS I, 15 to 20 in II, 7 in III. Study outcomes and limitations: About 82% of IR-seq clonotypes had a single read, yet these held roughly 3.3% of reads.

V was trimmed by 5 bases and J by 5 bases, leaving 16 bases between them. Germline V CDR1 and CDR2: MDHEN, SYDVKM. CDR3 length equals 15 residues. From approximately 430 ng of RNA, a library with molecular barcoded alpha/delta and beta/gamma adaptors was made. TCRdb ran MiXCR on the reads and lists one entry per CDR3 protein. The profile shows about 86,000 distinct CDR3 sequences, approximately 13% of them singletons. The specimen sequenced was a population of CD138-negative cells sorted from bone marrow. V gene TRBV28 combines with J gene TRBJ1-5, with a weak D call TRBD1 (6 bases). The receptor was derived from a donor at least 40 years old with multiple myeloma. This chain's CDR3 is CASSPLGAGDQPQHF. In nucleotides, the CDR3 is TGTGCCAGCAGTCCCCTCGGCGCAGGGGATCAGCCCCAGCATTTT.